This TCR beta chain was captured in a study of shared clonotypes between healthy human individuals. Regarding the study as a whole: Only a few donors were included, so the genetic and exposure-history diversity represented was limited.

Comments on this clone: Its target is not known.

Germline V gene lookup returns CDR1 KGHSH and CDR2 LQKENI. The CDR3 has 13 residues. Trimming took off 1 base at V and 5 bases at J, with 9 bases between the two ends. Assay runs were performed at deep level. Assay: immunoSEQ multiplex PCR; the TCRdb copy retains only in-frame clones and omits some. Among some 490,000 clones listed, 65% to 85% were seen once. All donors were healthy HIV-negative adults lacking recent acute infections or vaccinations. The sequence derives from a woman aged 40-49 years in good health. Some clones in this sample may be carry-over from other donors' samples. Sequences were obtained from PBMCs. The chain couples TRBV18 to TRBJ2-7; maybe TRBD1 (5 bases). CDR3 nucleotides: TGTGCCAGCTCACCACGCAGGGTGGACGAGCAGTACTTC. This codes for CASSPRRVDEQYF.